Listed here are 20 T cell receptor beta chains from one sample, sequenced in a study of Ad26.COV2.S vaccination and SARS-CoV-2 variants (dated by TCRdb to the early 2020s). The treatment or condition label on this specimen signifies: around 19 received Ad26.COV2.S at low or high dose, single or two shots; roughly 5 received placebo; per-sample allocation not given. For vaccine and placebo recipients, the sequenced repertoires came from samples collected on day 63 after the first injection. Receptor amplification or capture employed the immunoSEQ multiplex PCR assay. The immuneACCESS repertoire file appears here via TCRdb, limited to in-frame rearrangements. These files lack a portion of the clones; in checked studies, under half of the deficit traces to unresolved V genes, and the cause of the others is not known. Recorded for this sample are around 240,000 clones; around 89% of them occurred a single time. Roughly a tenth of the sample belongs to the ten largest clones.

The sample consisted of peripheral blood, taken in a trial of Ad26.COV2.S vaccine versus placebo. The receptors originated from a person aged 18-65 years who received the Ad26.COV2.S COVID-19 vaccine or a placebo.

The chain carries TRBV5-6 and TRBJ2-7; the D gene is possibly TRBD2 (5 bases). The CDR3 runs 15 residues. Germline V gene lookup returns CDR1 SGHDT and CDR2 YYEEEE. V was cut by 0 bases and J by 6 bases, with 16 bases left in between. CDR3 sequence (DNA): TGTGCCAGCAGCTTGGCACTAGGGTTATCTGGCGAGCAGTACTTC. It yields the protein CASSLALGLSGEQYF.

This chain uses TRBV28 with TRBJ1-2; D may be TRBD1 (5 bases). V dropped 3 bases and J dropped 12 bases, with 14 bases sitting between them. CDR1 is MDHEN and CDR2 is SYDVKM in the germline V gene. This CDR3 spans 12 amino acids. The DNA for the CDR3 is TGTGCCAGCAGTTTTCCAGGGAGAGTGGACACCTTC. This codes for CASSFPGRVDTF.

The gene calls are TRBV29-1 and TRBJ1-2, with D unresolved. Germline values: CDR1 SQVTM, CDR2 ANQGSEA. The CDR3 runs 12 residues. V lost 7 bases and J 0 bases, leaving 9 bases between the germline ends. DNA of the CDR3: TGCAGCGCCCAGACAACTAACTATGGCTACACCTTC. Residues: CSAQTTNYGYTF.

V and J are TRBV7-8 and TRBJ1-2, with D tentatively TRBD1 (6 bases). From germline, CDR1 is SGHVS and CDR2 FQNEAQ. The germline V and J ends were trimmed by 5 bases and 2 bases, with 12 bases remaining between them. The CDR3 length is 14 residues. The CDR3 is CASSPRTANYGYTF. The CDR3 DNA is TGTGCCAGCAGCCCACGGACAGCAAACTATGGCTACACCTTC.

This CDR3 is CASSPGRLNTGELFF. In nucleotides, the CDR3 is TGTGCCAGCAGTCCGGGACGACTGAACACCGGGGAGCTGTTTTTT. The rearrangement uses TRBV2 and TRBJ2-2; D may be TRBD1 or TRBD2 (5 bases each). Trimming cost V 5 bases and J 1 base, with 11 bases left between them. This CDR3 has 15 amino acids. Looked up from germline, CDR1 is SNHLY and CDR2 is FYNNEI.

This clone was detected only once. The chain links TRBV9 to TRBJ2-4; 10 bases align to TRBD1. The CDR3 contains 20 residues. Germline V gene lookup returns CDR1 SGDLS and CDR2 YYNGEE. V lost 4 bases, J lost 0 bases, and 16 bases stayed unmatched. The CDR3 spells CASSPLPGTGAQLAKNIQYF. CDR3 bases: TGTGCCAGCAGCCCCCTGCCCGGGACAGGGGCGCAACTAGCCAAAAACATTCAGTACTTC.

This clone was detected only a few times. The V gene is TRBV18, the J gene TRBJ1-5; 8 nucleotides agree with TRBD1. This CDR3 comprises 15 residues. Germline V gives CDR1 KGHSH, CDR2 LQKENI. The junction had 2 bases not matched to a gene; V was cut back by 4 bases and J by 0 bases. The CDR3 region is CASSLDRDSNQPQHF. Here the CDR3 DNA reads TGTGCCAGCTCACTGGACAGGGATAGCAATCAGCCCCAGCATTTT.

The V call is TRBV9, the J call TRBJ2-1; 7 nucleotides agree with TRBD1. There are 15 residues in the CDR3. The V gene end was trimmed by 4 bases and the J gene end by 5 bases; junction bases not matched to a gene: 9. Germline V gene sequence: CDR1 SGDLS, CDR2 YYNGEE. This CDR3 is CASSFRAQGHNEQFF. The CDR3 DNA reads TGTGCCAGCAGCTTCCGAGCACAGGGGCACAATGAGCAGTTCTTC.

J is TRBJ2-2 and V is TRBV7-9, with D perhaps matching TRBD1 (6 bases). Germline V CDR1 and CDR2: SEHNR, FQNEAQ (reference sequence). V was cut by 5 bases and J by 3 bases, with 13 bases left in between. There are 15 residues in the CDR3. CDR3 amino acids: CASSDDRIHTGELFF. DNA of the CDR3: TGTGCCAGCAGCGACGACAGGATCCACACCGGGGAGCTGTTTTTT.

This sequence joins TRBV5-1 and TRBJ2-3; 12 bases line up with TRBD2. V was pared by 4 bases and J by 0 bases, with 9 bases of the junction left unmatched. The germline gives CDR1 SGHRS, CDR2 YFSETQ. The CDR3 sequence is 18 residues long. The chain's CDR3 is CASSPRLAGVASTDTQYF. The CDR3 nucleotides are TGCGCCAGCAGCCCCCGACTAGCGGGGGTCGCTAGCACAGATACGCAGTATTTT. Full variable domain (missing parts from reference TRBV5-1 and TRBJ2-3): KAGVTQTPRYLIKTRGQQVTLSCSPISGHRSVSWYQQTPGQGLQFLFEYFSETQRNKGNFPGRFSGRQFSNSRSEMNVSTLELGDSALYLCASSPRLAGVASTDTQYFGPGTRLTVL.

The chain uses TRBV6-6 and TRBJ1-1; the D gene is possibly TRBD1 (5 bases). V was shortened by 6 bases and J by 1 base, with 12 bases between the two germline ends. This CDR3 has 14 amino acids. Germline lookup yields CDR1 MNHNY and CDR2 SVGAGI (reference sequence). The CDR3 protein is CASRPRGENTEAFF. CDR3 sequence (DNA): TGTGCCAGCAGGCCGCGGGGGGAGAACACTGAAGCTTTCTTT.

This clone was counted only a few times. The CDR3 nucleotides are TGTGCCAGCAGTTACTCGTCGTCCGGGGAGCTGTTTTTT. Translating gives CASSYSSSGELFF. The chain employs TRBV6-2 or TRBV6-3 and TRBJ2-2, with D hard to call. V was shortened by 0 bases and J by 6 bases, with 5 bases between the two germline ends. The CDR3 length is 13 residues. Germline-derived CDR1 and CDR2 are MNHEY and SVGEGT.

This rearrangement joins TRBV2 to TRBJ1-1; the match to TRBD1 covers 7 bases. V lost 6 bases to trimming and J lost 4 bases; unmatched junction nucleotides: 8. CDR3 length: 14 residues. The germline V gene has CDR1 SNHLY and CDR2 FYNNEI. The CDR3 nucleotides read TGTGCCAGCAGAAGGACAGGACCGAGCACTGAAGCTTTCTTT. Translated, it gives CASRRTGPSTEAFF.

The chain combines TRBV29-1 with TRBJ2-1; D is perhaps TRBD1 (6 bases). Trimming stripped 5 bases from V and 7 bases from J, with 15 bases between. Germline assignment: CDR1 SQVTM and CDR2 ANQGSEA. The CDR3 totals 13 residues. Here the CDR3 reads CSVRETGRNEQFF. DNA for the CDR3: TGCAGCGTTCGAGAGACAGGAAGAAATGAGCAGTTCTTC.

The chain has TRBV10-3 and TRBJ2-3; D possibly corresponds to TRBD2 (7 bases). Germline assignment: CDR1 ENHRY and CDR2 SYGVKD. Trimming removed 8 bases from V and 6 bases from J, with 15 bases in between. The CDR3 has 13 amino acids. This chain's CDR3 is CAIAGAGGDTQYF. The DNA for the CDR3 is TGTGCCATCGCGGGGGCAGGCGGGGATACGCAGTATTTT.

V is TRBV12-3 or TRBV12-4 and J is TRBJ2-7; D remains unclear. The CDR3 extends over 11 amino acids. Trimming cost V 11 bases and J 2 bases, with 10 bases left between them. CDR3 amino acids: CASGVAYEQYF. CDR3 DNA: TGTGCCTCGGGCGTAGCCTACGAGCAGTACTTC.

The chain is built from TRBV7-9 and TRBJ2-7, with D unresolved. CDR3 length: 10 residues. V shed 10 bases and J shed 5 bases, with 9 bases lying between them. The germline V gene encodes CDR1 SEHNR and CDR2 FQNEAQ (reference sequence). In DNA, the CDR3 is TGTGCCACCCATGCCCACGAGCAGTACTTC. Translated: CATHAHEQYF.

The chain uses TRBV7-9 and TRBJ1-1, with D possibly being TRBD1 (5 bases). The germline V gene encodes CDR1 SEHNR and CDR2 FQNEAQ (reference sequence). V lost 8 bases and J lost 0, with 19 bases in between. This CDR3 has 16 amino acids. The CDR3 is CASSLGTGGMNTEAFF. CDR3 in DNA: TGTGCCAGCTCATTGGGAACTGGGGGAATGAACACTGAAGCTTTCTTT.

The chain combines TRBV6-2 or TRBV6-3 with TRBJ2-1, with 12 bases matching TRBD2. Germline CDR1 is MNHEY and CDR2 is SVGEGT. The CDR3 totals 14 residues. The junction had 5 bases not matched to a gene; V was cut back by 5 bases and J by 9 bases. The CDR3 protein is CASSRLAGDTEQFF. CDR3 nucleotide sequence: TGTGCCAGCAGTCGACTAGCGGGAGATACTGAGCAGTTCTTC.

J is TRBJ1-3 and V is TRBV5-1; no definite D call. This CDR3 region has 16 residues. Germline loops: CDR1 SGHRS, CDR2 YFSETQ. V was shortened by 0 bases and J by 1 base, with 11 bases between the two germline ends. CDR3 sequence reads: CASSLAGLDSGNTIYF. CDR3 bases: TGCGCCAGCAGCTTGGCAGGTTTGGATTCTGGAAACACCATATATTTT.